A single sample gave rise to the 6 T cell receptor beta chains below, sequenced in a study of naive and memory T cell subsets. Both TRBC1 and TRBC2 were covered by a beta constant-region primer of two equimolar oligonucleotides. Nested alpha and beta constant-region primers with the SP2 primer drove four PCR rounds on ligated cDNA. TCRdb called the UMI-ligation and nested PCR reads again in MiXCR, with one record for every CDR3 protein. The table lists tens of thousands of distinct CDR3 sequences, 7% to 10% of them singletons. Sequenced input: central memory CD8+ T cells from blood. These receptors originate from a human donor in good health.

The CDR3 loop is CASSDLAGPYEQYF. The CDR3 nucleotides are TGTGCCAGCAGCGATCTAGCGGGCCCCTACGAGCAGTACTTC. This chain joins TRBV12-3 or TRBV12-4 and TRBJ2-7, with TRBD2 identical over 8 bases. J lost 2 bases, V lost 6 bases, and 6 bases had no gene match. There are 14 residues in the CDR3.

V gene TRBV5-5 combines with J gene TRBJ1-2; TRBD1 aligns across 9 bases. CDR3 length equals 14 residues. J lost 3 bases, V lost 4 bases, and 4 bases had no gene match. Germline CDR1 and CDR2: SGHKS and YYEKEE (reference sequence). The CDR3 bases are TGTGCCAGCAGCCCCGGGACAGGGTACTATGGCTACACCTTC. Translating gives CASSPGTGYYGYTF.

The chain uses TRBV7-8 and TRBJ2-3; D gene unclear. CDR3 size: 17 residues. The germline CDR1 and CDR2 sequences are SGHVS and FQNEAQ. The V end was cut by 5 bases, the J end by 3 bases, with 21 bases between. The CDR3: CASSAERRGVWTDTQYF. The CDR3 DNA follows: TGTGCCAGCAGCGCCGAACGGAGAGGAGTTTGGACAGATACGCAGTATTTT.

This clonotype was observed a handful of times. The gene calls are TRBV6-5 and TRBJ1-2, with a weak D call TRBD1 (5 bases). Germline CDR1 and CDR2: MNHEY and SVGAGI. V gave up 9 bases and J gave up 6 bases, with 17 bases separating them. This CDR3 is 13 amino acids long. The CDR3 loop is CASRDVMADGYTF. The DNA of the CDR3 is TGTGCCAGTCGGGACGTAATGGCCGATGGCTACACCTTC.

The V call is TRBV10-1, the J call TRBJ2-5, with D hard to call. This CDR3 has 15 amino acids. CDR1 and CDR2 (germline): WNHNN, SYGVQD (reference sequence). Trimming took off 3 bases at V and 4 bases at J, with 15 bases between the two ends. In nucleotides, the CDR3 is TGCGCCAGCAGTGACTCCTCCTGGGAAAGAGAGACCCAGTACTTC. Residues: CASSDSSWERETQYF.

By its share, this clonotype is medium-sized. The V and J genes are TRBV3-1 and TRBJ2-3; D tentatively reads TRBD1 or TRBD2 (6 bases each). Trimming took 1 base from V and 1 from J, leaving 12 bases between them. The CDR3 totals 16 residues. The germline V gene has CDR1 LGHDT and CDR2 YNNKEL (reference sequence). Here the CDR3 DNA reads TGTGCCAGCAGCCAAGGCGCAGGGGAGGGCACAGATACGCAGTATTTT. Its translation is CASSQGAGEGTDTQYF.